This T cell receptor (beta chain) was retrieved from a study of shared clonotypes between healthy human individuals. Whole-study results and caveats: Tissue TCR repertoires likely differ from these blood-only repertoires.

The naive CD8 subset, CD45RO-negative cells positively selected for CCR7, excluded terminally differentiated effector memory CD45RA+ cells. The method was immunoSEQ multiplex PCR; TCRdb's version includes in-frame clones alone and lacks a portion of them. The sample contains around 610,000 clones, about 95% of which appear only once. The CDR3 length is 16 residues. The V gene's germline CDR1 is MNHEY and CDR2 SMNVEV (reference sequence). Trimming left V 6 bases short and J 4 bases short, with 16 bases between. Comments on this clone: Its antigen is as yet unknown.

The sample taken for sequencing was naive CD8+ T cells sorted from blood. The V call is TRBV27, the J call TRBJ2-6; D gene uncertain. The clonotype originates from a woman between 25 and 40 years old in good health. The CDR3 DNA follows: TGTGCCAGCAGCTTCTCCGGCGGATCCGGGGCCAACGTCCTGACTTTC. The encoded protein is CASSFSGGSGANVLTF.